Presented here are 9 T cell receptor beta chains from one specimen sequenced in a study of CD8 T cells in Susac syndrome. Random hexamers were used to reverse transcribe about 0.5 to 1 ug of RNA. TCRdb itself ran the immunoSEQ multiplex PCR reads through MiXCR, one entry per CDR3 protein. This sample carries some 160,000 distinct CDR3 sequences, approximately 94% of them seen once, and the ten largest clones take 0.1% to 0.12%. The sequenced sample consisted of CD4+ T cells from PBMCs. The source of these receptors is a human donor with Susac syndrome.

This chain uses TRBV20-1 with TRBJ1-5; 7 nucleotides agree with TRBD1. Per germline, CDR1 DFQATT and CDR2 SNEGSKA (reference sequence). Trimming removed 6 bases from V and 4 bases from J; junction bases left unmatched: 9. This CDR3 is 14 amino acids long. The CDR3 sequence: CSAARQGQNQPQHF. The CDR3 nucleotides read TGCAGTGCCGCGCGACAGGGCCAAAATCAGCCCCAGCATTTT.

The chain recombines TRBV27 with TRBJ1-6; 10 positions agree with TRBD1. CDR1 is MNHEY and CDR2 is SMNVEV in the germline V gene (reference sequence). The CDR3 loop spans 14 amino acids. V lost 6 bases to trimming and J lost 7 bases; unmatched junction nucleotides: 3. The CDR3 nucleotides are TGTGCCAGCAGGACAGGGGGCTTGAATTCACCCCTCCACTTT. It encodes CASRTGGLNSPLHF.

The genes are TRBV20-1 and TRBJ1-4, with a tentative D call TRBD1 (5 bases). Germline CDR1 DFQATT, CDR2 SNEGSKA (reference sequence). There are 13 residues in the CDR3. Trimming left V 4 bases short and J 8 bases short, with 14 bases between. CDR3 bases: TGCAGTGCTACCGGGGACGGGCGAGAAAAACTGTTTTTT. Translation: CSATGDGREKLFF.

The genes are TRBV9 and TRBJ2-7; D is possibly TRBD1 (6 bases). Germline CDR1 SGDLS, CDR2 YYNGEE. The CDR3 is 14 residues long. Trimming took off 7 bases at V and 3 bases at J, with 17 bases between the two ends. In DNA, the CDR3 is TGTGCCAGCGGCCGCTCCCCGGACAGCTACGAGCAGTACTTC. Its translation: CASGRSPDSYEQYF.

This chain joins TRBV5-1 and TRBJ1-4; 7 positions agree with TRBD1. Trimming took 4 bases from V and 5 from J; bases not matched to a gene: 5. This CDR3 has 14 residues. Germline-derived CDR1 and CDR2 are SGHRS and YFSETQ. The CDR3 spells CASSAVTGNEKLFF. For the CDR3, the DNA is TGCGCCAGCAGCGCGGTGACAGGGAATGAAAAACTGTTTTTT. Together with reference TRBV5-1 and TRBJ1-4, the CDR3 gives the full variable domain: KAGVTQTPRYLIKTRGQQVTLSCSPISGHRSVSWYQQTPGQGLQFLFEYFSETQRNKGNFPGRFSGRQFSNSRSEMNVSTLELGDSALYLCASSAVTGNEKLFFGSGTQLSVL.

This rearrangement joins TRBV20-1 to TRBJ1-1; D gene ambiguous. V gave up 7 bases and J gave up 5 bases, with 11 bases separating them. CDR1 and CDR2 (germline): DFQATT, SNEGSKA (reference sequence). CDR3 length: 11 amino acids. The CDR3 nucleotides are TGCAGTGTAGACCCTGGGACTGAAGCTTTCTTT. Its translation is CSVDPGTEAFF.

A single count supports this clonotype. The chain employs TRBV15 and TRBJ2-1; D gene unclear. Looked up from germline, CDR1 is LNHNV and CDR2 is YYDKDF (reference sequence). Trimming cost V 0 bases and J 8 bases, with 11 bases left between them. The CDR3 runs 14 residues. CDR3 residues: CATSRDRPDDEQFF. In nucleotides, the CDR3 is TGTGCCACCAGCAGAGATCGTCCCGACGATGAGCAGTTCTTC.

As DNA, the CDR3 is TGTGCCAGCTCACCCCAAGTAGAGACCCAGTACTTC. Protein: CASSPQVETQYF. This sequence joins TRBV18 and TRBJ2-5, with D uncertain. V was trimmed by 3 bases and J by 4 bases, leaving 6 bases between them. CDR1 and CDR2 (germline): KGHSH, LQKENI. The CDR3 spans 12 residues.

The J gene is TRBJ1-1, the V gene TRBV10-3; 8 nucleotides align to TRBD1. Germline V gene data show CDR1 as ENHRY and CDR2 as SYGVKD. Trimming removed 11 bases from V and 6 bases from J; junction bases left unmatched: 11. The CDR3 totals 13 residues. The CDR3 DNA reads TGTGCCGCCTCAGGGGGCTCAGGGGCTGAAGCTTTCTTT. It encodes CAASGGSGAEAFF.